The 4 T cell receptor beta chains presented below share a single source sample, sequenced in a study of T cell changes during pregnancy in multiple sclerosis. Generated by immunoSEQ multiplex PCR, the TCRdb table keeps only in-frame clones and is missing some. The sample lists fewer than 150,000 clones, 96% occurring once. The sequencing used peripheral blood, collected after pregnancy. The receptor set was obtained from a female donor with multiple sclerosis, enrolled in a pregnancy study.

The chain employs TRBV2 and TRBJ2-5; tentative D call: TRBD2 (5 bases). The CDR3 contains 13 residues. Per germline, CDR1 SNHLY and CDR2 FYNNEI. V lost 5 bases and J 2 bases, leaving 9 bases between the germline ends. CDR3 in amino acids: CASSLGIQETQYF. CDR3 coding DNA: TGTGCCAGCAGTCTCGGGATTCAAGAGACCCAGTACTTC.

This clone was detected only a few times. The chain employs TRBV4-1 and TRBJ1-5; 8 bases align to TRBD1. The germline V gene has CDR1 MGHRA and CDR2 YSYEKL. This CDR3 is built from 15 residues. V was clipped by 4 bases and J by 4 bases; unmatched bases: 6. The CDR3 DNA sequence: TGCGCCAGCAGCCCGACAGGGGACCCTAATCAGCCCCAGCATTTT. Translated: CASSPTGDPNQPQHF.

The CDR3: CASSDCVVDRELYEQYF. For the CDR3, the DNA is TGCGCCAGCAGTGATTGTGTGGTGGACAGGGAACTCTACGAGCAGTACTTC. The chain recombines TRBV10-1 with TRBJ2-7; TRBD1 matches at 8 bases. Germline CDR1 reads WNHNN; CDR2 reads SYGVQD (reference sequence). V lost 3 bases, J lost 3 bases, and 13 bases stayed unmatched. This CDR3 has 17 residues.

The rearrangement joins TRBV19 to TRBJ2-2; 7 bases align to TRBD2. V lost 6 bases to trimming and J lost 2 bases; unmatched junction nucleotides: 3. The CDR3 has 14 residues. Germline loops: CDR1 LNHDA, CDR2 SQIVND (reference sequence). This CDR3 is CASSSGINTGELFF. DNA of the CDR3: TGTGCCAGTAGCAGCGGGATTAACACCGGGGAGCTGTTTTTT.